These 4 T cell receptor beta chains were sequenced from one sample in a study of shared clonotypes between healthy human individuals. Using immunoSEQ multiplex PCR, the repertoire was profiled, and TCRdb retains in-frame clones only, with some absent. The data hold 740,000 or so clones, with roughly 72% observed a single time. Input material: memory CD4+ T cells sorted from blood. Subset specified: CD45RA-negative fraction. The origin of the receptors is a woman younger than 45 in good health.

The chain links TRBV6-1 to TRBJ2-7, with D unclear. Looked up from germline, CDR1 is MNHNS and CDR2 is SASEGT. Trimming took off 2 bases at V and 6 bases at J, with 11 bases between the two ends. The CDR3 sequence is 13 residues long. The CDR3 DNA sequence: TGTGCCAGCAGTGAAATGAGTTTCGGCGAGCAGTACTTC. Protein: CASSEMSFGEQYF.

This rearrangement joins TRBV30 to TRBJ1-2; D perhaps matches TRBD1 (5 bases). The CDR3 contains 13 residues. V lost 3 bases to trimming and J lost 8 bases, with 16 bases between them. CDR1 is GTSNPN, CDR2 SVGIG, per germline (reference sequence). CDR3 sequence: CAWSPRGVRGYTF. The CDR3 coding sequence is TGTGCCTGGAGCCCGCGGGGGGTGAGGGGCTACACCTTC.

The rearrangement links TRBV27 to TRBJ1-5; tentative D call: TRBD1 (6 bases). V was clipped by 10 bases and J by 2 bases, with 12 bases between them. CDR1 is MNHEY and CDR2 is SMNVEV in the germline V gene (reference sequence). This CDR3 has 13 residues. The CDR3 sequence is CAIGGYGNQPQHF. For the CDR3, the DNA is TGTGCCATAGGGGGGTACGGCAATCAGCCCCAGCATTTT.

The rearrangement uses TRBV10-1 and TRBJ2-1; D might be TRBD1 or TRBD2, each matching 6 bases. The V and J ends lost 0 bases and 12 bases respectively, with 12 bases between them. CDR1 and CDR2 (germline): WNHNN, SYGVQD (reference sequence). CDR3 length equals 13 residues. CDR3: CASSESGGSSQFF. CDR3 DNA: TGCGCCAGCAGTGAGTCAGGGGGGAGTTCGCAGTTCTTC.